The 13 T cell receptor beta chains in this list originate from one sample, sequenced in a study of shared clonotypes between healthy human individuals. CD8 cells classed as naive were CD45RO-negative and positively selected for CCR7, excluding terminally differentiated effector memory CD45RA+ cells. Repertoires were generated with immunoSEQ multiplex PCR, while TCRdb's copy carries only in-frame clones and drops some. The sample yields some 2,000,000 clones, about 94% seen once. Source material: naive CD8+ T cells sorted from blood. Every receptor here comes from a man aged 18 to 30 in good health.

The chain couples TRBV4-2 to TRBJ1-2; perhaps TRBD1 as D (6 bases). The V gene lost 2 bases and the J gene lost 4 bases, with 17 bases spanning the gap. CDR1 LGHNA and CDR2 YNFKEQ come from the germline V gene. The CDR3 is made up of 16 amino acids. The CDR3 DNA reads TGTGCCAGCAGCCAAAGATCTCCGACAGGCTCCTATGGCTACACCTTC. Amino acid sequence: CASSQRSPTGSYGYTF.

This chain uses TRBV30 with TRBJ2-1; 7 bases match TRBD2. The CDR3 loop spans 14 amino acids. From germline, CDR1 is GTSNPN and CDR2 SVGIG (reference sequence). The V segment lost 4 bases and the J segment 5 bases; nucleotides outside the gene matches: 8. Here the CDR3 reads CAWIFSSGNNEQFF. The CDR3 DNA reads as TGTGCCTGGATCTTCTCTAGCGGAAACAATGAGCAGTTCTTC.

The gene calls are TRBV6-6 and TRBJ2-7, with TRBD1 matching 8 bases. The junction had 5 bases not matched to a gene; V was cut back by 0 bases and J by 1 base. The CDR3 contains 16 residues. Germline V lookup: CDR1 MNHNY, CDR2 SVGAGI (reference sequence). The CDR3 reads CASSYSDRDRSYEQYF. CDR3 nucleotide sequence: TGTGCCAGCAGTTACTCTGACAGGGACAGGTCCTACGAGCAGTACTTC.

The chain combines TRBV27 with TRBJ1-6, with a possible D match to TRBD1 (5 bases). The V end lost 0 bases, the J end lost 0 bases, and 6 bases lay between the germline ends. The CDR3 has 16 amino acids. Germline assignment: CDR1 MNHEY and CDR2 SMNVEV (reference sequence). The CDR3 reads CASSLSDSSYNSPLHF. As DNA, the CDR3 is TGTGCCAGCAGTTTATCAGACAGCTCCTATAATTCACCCCTCCACTTT.

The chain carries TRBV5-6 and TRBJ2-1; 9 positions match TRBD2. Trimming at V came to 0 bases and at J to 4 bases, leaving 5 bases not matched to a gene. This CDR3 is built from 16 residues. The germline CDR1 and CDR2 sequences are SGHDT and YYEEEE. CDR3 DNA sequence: TGTGCCAGCAGCTTGGGTAGCGGGGGAACTTACAATGAGCAGTTCTTC. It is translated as CASSLGSGGTYNEQFF.

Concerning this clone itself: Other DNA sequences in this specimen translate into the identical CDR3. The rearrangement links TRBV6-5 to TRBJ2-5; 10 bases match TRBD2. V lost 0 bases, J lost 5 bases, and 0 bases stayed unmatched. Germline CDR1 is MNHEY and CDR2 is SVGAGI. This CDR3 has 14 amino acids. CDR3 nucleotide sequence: TGTGCCAGCAGTTACTCGACTAGCGGGGAGACCCAGTACTTC. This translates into CASSYSTSGETQYF.

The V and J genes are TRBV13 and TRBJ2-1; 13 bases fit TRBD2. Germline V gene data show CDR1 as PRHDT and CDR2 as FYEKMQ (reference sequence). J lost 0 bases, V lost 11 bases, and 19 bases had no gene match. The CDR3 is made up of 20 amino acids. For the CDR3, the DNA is TGTGCCGGCGCCCGCTTTGGCGGACTAGCGGGGGCTAGCTCCTACAATGAGCAGTTCTTC. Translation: CAGARFGGLAGASSYNEQFF.

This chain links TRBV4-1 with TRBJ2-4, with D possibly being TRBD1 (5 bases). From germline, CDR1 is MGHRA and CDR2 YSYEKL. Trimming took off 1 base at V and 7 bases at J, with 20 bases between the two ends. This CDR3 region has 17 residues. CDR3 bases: TGCGCCAGCAGCCAAGCGGAAACCTCAGAAGGGGCGAACATTCAGTACTTC. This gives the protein CASSQAETSEGANIQYF.

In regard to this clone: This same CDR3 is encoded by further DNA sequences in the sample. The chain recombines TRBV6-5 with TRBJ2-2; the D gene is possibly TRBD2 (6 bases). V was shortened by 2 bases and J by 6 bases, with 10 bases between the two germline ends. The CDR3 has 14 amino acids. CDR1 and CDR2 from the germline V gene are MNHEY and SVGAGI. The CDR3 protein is CASSYGGEAGELFF. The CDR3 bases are TGTGCCAGCAGTTACGGAGGGGAGGCCGGGGAGCTGTTTTTT.

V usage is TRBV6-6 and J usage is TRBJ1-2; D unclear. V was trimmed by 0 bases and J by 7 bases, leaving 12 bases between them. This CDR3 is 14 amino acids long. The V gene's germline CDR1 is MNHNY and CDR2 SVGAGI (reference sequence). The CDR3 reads CASSYSGEDGGYTF. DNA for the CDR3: TGTGCCAGCAGTTACTCCGGGGAGGATGGTGGCTACACCTTC.

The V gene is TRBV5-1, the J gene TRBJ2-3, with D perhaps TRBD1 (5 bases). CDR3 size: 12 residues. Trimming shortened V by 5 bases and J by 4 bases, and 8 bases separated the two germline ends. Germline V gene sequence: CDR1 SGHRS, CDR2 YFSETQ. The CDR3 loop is CASRQGSDTQYF. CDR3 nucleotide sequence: TGCGCCAGCAGGCAGGGCTCAGATACGCAGTATTTT.

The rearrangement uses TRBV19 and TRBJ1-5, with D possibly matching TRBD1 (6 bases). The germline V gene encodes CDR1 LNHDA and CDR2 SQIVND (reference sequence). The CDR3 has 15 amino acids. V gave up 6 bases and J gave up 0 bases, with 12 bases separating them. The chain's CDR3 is CASRGHLNSNQPQHF. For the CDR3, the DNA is TGTGCCAGTAGGGGACACCTTAATAGCAATCAGCCCCAGCATTTT.

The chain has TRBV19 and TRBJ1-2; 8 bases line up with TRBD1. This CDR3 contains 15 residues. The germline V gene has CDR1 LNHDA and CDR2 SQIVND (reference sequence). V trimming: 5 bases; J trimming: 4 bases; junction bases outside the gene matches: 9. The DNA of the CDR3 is TGTGCCAGTAGTGCTCGGACAGGGTACGGCTATGGCTACACCTTC. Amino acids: CASSARTGYGYGYTF.